The subject of this entry is one T cell receptor (beta chain). Its matching antigen is unknown. Under the authors' procedure: Junction-only immunoSEQ sequences carried no quality scores, so filtering differed. Clones were read by immunoSEQ multiplex PCR, and TCRdb kept only the in-frame ones, dropping some. V and J calls plus clone size are reproduced from that table; the DNA served to infer D and trimming. The sample holds a few million clones, 85% to 95% seen once. These data are taken from a study of shared clonotypes between healthy human individuals. Regarding the study as a whole: Despite large depth, sorted-subset datasets appeared incompletely sequenced. Generation of non-shared clonotypes was less probable than generation of clonotypes shared by all four donors.

The study enrolled healthy HIV-negative adults without recent acute infections or vaccinations as donors. In germline, CDR1 is MDHEN, CDR2 SYDVKM. This CDR3 has 18 amino acids. V was clipped by 4 bases and J by 3 bases; unmatched bases: 10. The sequenced sample was naive CD4+ T cells from PBMCs. Subset given: CD45RA+ positively selected. The source is a man between 18 and 29 years old in good health. Some clones in this sample may be carry-over from other donors' samples. This rearrangement joins TRBV28 to TRBJ1-4; 11 bases agree with TRBD1. The CDR3 loop reads CASSSYGTGGLSNEKLFF. For the CDR3, the DNA is TGTGCCAGCAGTTCCTACGGGACAGGGGGTTTATCTAATGAAAAACTGTTTTTT.